Shown below are 26 T cell receptor beta chains from a single sample sequenced in a study of blood T cell repertoires in COVID-19. Here immunoSEQ multiplex PCR was the method, and the copy in TCRdb shows in-frame clones only, minus some. Of roughly 30,000 clones detected, approximately 81% appear once; the ten largest clones hold roughly 15%. The specimen was peripheral blood. Receptors originate from a human donor with acute or convalescent COVID-19. The donor label of this sample is uncertain.

The rearrangement uses TRBV9 and TRBJ2-2; the match to TRBD2 covers 9 bases. The CDR3 sequence is 16 residues long. V gave up 4 bases and J gave up 8 bases; unmatched junction bases: 12. The germline V gene encodes CDR1 SGDLS and CDR2 YYNGEE. As DNA, the CDR3 is TGTGCCAGCAGCCCAACCGGGACTAGCTTGGAAGGGGAGCTGTTTTTT. Translated, it gives CASSPTGTSLEGELFF.

The J gene is TRBJ1-2, the V gene TRBV7-2; D gene ambiguous. The germline CDR1 and CDR2 sequences are SGHTA and FQGNSA. Between the trimmed V and J ends, which lost 2 bases and 0 bases, there was a span of 7 bases. The length of the CDR3 is 14 residues. CDR3 loop: CASSLKGANYGYTF. The CDR3 nucleotides read TGTGCCAGCAGCTTAAAGGGAGCTAACTATGGCTACACCTTC.

The chain links TRBV28 to TRBJ2-5, with 9 bases lining up with TRBD1. J gave up 10 bases and V 4 bases, and 10 bases lay outside the gene matches. The CDR3 contains 14 residues. Germline V gene lookup returns CDR1 MDHEN and CDR2 SYDVKM. The CDR3 coding sequence is TGTGCCAGCAGTTCAGGGACAGGGTTATTTATCCAGTACTTC. It encodes CASSSGTGLFIQYF. Full variable domain (missing parts from reference TRBV28 and TRBJ2-5): DVKVTQSSRYLVKRTGEKVFLECVQDMDHENMFWYRQDPGLGLRLIYFSYDVKMKEKGDIPEGYSVSREKKERFSLILESASTNQTSMYLCASSSGTGLFIQYFGPGTRLLVL.

V usage is TRBV10-3 and J usage is TRBJ2-3, with 9 bases that match TRBD2. CDR3 length equals 13 residues. Trimming took 10 bases from V and 2 from J; bases not matched to a gene: 4. Looked up from germline, CDR1 is ENHRY and CDR2 is SYGVKD. As DNA, the CDR3 is TGTGCCACCGTAGCGGGAGCCACAGATACGCAGTATTTT. Protein product: CATVAGATDTQYF.

This chain joins TRBV6-2 or TRBV6-3 and TRBJ1-1; a possible D gene is TRBD1 (6 bases). Trimming cost V 4 bases and J 0 bases, with 12 bases left between them. This CDR3 spans 15 amino acids. Germline assignment: CDR1 MNHEY and CDR2 SVGEGT. In DNA, the CDR3 is TGTGCCAGCAGTTCGGACAGCGGAATGAACACTGAAGCTTTCTTT. Translation gives CASSSDSGMNTEAFF.

The chain combines TRBV4-3 with TRBJ2-1; 8 bases line up with TRBD2. This CDR3 region has 14 residues. J lost 8 bases, V lost 4 bases, and 7 bases had no gene match. Germline V gene lookup returns CDR1 LGHNA and CDR2 YSLEER. CDR3 nucleotide sequence: TGCGCCAGCAGCCCGGGGGGGCTACGCGATGAGCAGTTCTTC. This codes for CASSPGGLRDEQFF.

DNA for the CDR3: TGTGCCAGCAGCGAGGGGACAGTCTATGGCTACACCTTC. This gives the protein CASSEGTVYGYTF. This chain joins TRBV9 and TRBJ1-2, with 7 positions matching TRBD1. V dropped 3 bases and J dropped 4; count of bases not matched to a gene: 3. This CDR3 has 13 residues. CDR1 and CDR2 (germline): SGDLS, YYNGEE.

For the CDR3, the DNA is TGTGCCACCAGTGACACGGGACAGGGCAGTGAAAAACTGTTTTTT. Translated, it gives CATSDTGQGSEKLFF. The rearrangement links TRBV24-1 to TRBJ1-4; the match to TRBD1 covers 9 bases. This CDR3 is built from 15 residues. From germline, CDR1 is KGHDR and CDR2 SFDVKD. The junction had 6 bases not matched to a gene; V was cut back by 4 bases and J by 7 bases.

V usage is TRBV7-2 and J usage is TRBJ2-1; 16 nucleotides line up with TRBD2. The CDR3 extends over 17 amino acids. Per germline, CDR1 SGHTA and CDR2 FQGNSA. Trimming cost V 1 base and J 7 bases; bases outside gene matches: 4. In DNA, the CDR3 is TGTGCCAGCAGCTTAGTGGGACTAGCGGGGGGGCATAATGAGCAGTTCTTC. Translating it yields CASSLVGLAGGHNEQFF. Variable domain in full (rest from reference TRBV7-2 and TRBJ2-1): GAGVSQSPSNKVTEKGKDVELRCDPISGHTALYWYRQSLGQGLEFLIYFQGNSAPDKSGLPSDRFSAERTGGSVSTLTIQRTQQEDSAVYLCASSLVGLAGGHNEQFFGPGTRLTVL.

V gene TRBV5-5 combines with J gene TRBJ1-5; D call uncertain. The CDR3 sequence is 13 residues long. V dropped 0 bases and J dropped 4 bases, with 5 bases sitting between them. Germline V CDR1 and CDR2: SGHKS, YYEKEE (reference sequence). CDR3 protein: CASSLGSNQPQHF. Written as DNA, the CDR3 is TGTGCCAGCAGCTTGGGTTCAAATCAGCCCCAGCATTTT.

In nucleotides, the CDR3 is TGTGCTATCCGCCTAGGGGCCATTCAAGCTTTCTTT. Amino acid sequence: CAIRLGAIQAFF. The chain couples TRBV12-5 to TRBJ1-1; weak D call: TRBD1 (5 bases). Between the trimmed V and J ends, which lost 10 bases and 9 bases, there was a span of 18 bases. The germline V gene encodes CDR1 LGHNT and CDR2 FRNRAP. The CDR3 length is 12 residues.

The chain combines TRBV3-1 (or the pseudogene TRBV3-2) with TRBJ1-1; 8 bases agree with TRBD1. V was pared by 2 bases and J by 6 bases, with 8 bases of the junction left unmatched. CDR3 size: 15 residues. Germline V gives CDR1 LGHDT, CDR2 YNNKEL (reference sequence). CDR3 residues: CASSQSDRVGAEAFF. The DNA of the CDR3 is TGTGCCAGCAGCCAATCGGACAGGGTAGGCGCTGAAGCTTTCTTT.

A remark on this clone: This sample includes further DNA sequences coding for the same CDR3. The CDR3 coding sequence is TGTGCCAGCAGTTACGGAGGAAACACAGATACGCAGTATTTT. Translated: CASSYGGNTDTQYF. The genes are TRBV6-5 and TRBJ2-3; the D gene is possibly TRBD2 (5 bases). The V end was cut by 2 bases, the J end by 2 bases, with 8 bases between. Germline loops: CDR1 MNHEY, CDR2 SVGAGI. The CDR3 contains 14 residues.

The J gene is TRBJ1-2, the V gene TRBV7-3, with 7 bases identical to TRBD1. Germline assignment: CDR1 SGHTA and CDR2 FQGTGA. The CDR3 extends over 13 amino acids. V trimming: 5 bases; J trimming: 2 bases; junction bases outside the gene matches: 2. The CDR3 loop is CASSPGQNYGYTF. CDR3 coding DNA: TGTGCCAGCAGCCCGGGACAGAACTATGGCTACACCTTC. Looking up the rest from reference TRBV7-3 and TRBJ1-2 gives the full variable domain: GAGVSQTPSNKVTEKGKYVELRCDPISGHTALYWYRQSLGQGPEFLIYFQGTGAADDSGLPNDRFFAVRPEGSVSTLKIQRTERGDSAVYLCASSPGQNYGYTFGSGTRLTVV.

The rearrangement links TRBV10-3 to TRBJ2-1; possibly TRBD1 for D (5 bases). This CDR3 region has 13 residues. V dropped 2 bases and J dropped 7 bases, with 9 bases sitting between them. CDR1 ENHRY and CDR2 SYGVKD come from the germline V gene. CDR3: CAISEPQGNEQFF. CDR3 sequence (DNA): TGTGCCATCAGTGAGCCTCAGGGAAATGAGCAGTTCTTC.

The CDR3 nucleotides are TGTGCCAGCAGATCGATAGCAGTGAACACTGAAGCTTTCTTT. As protein: CASRSIAVNTEAFF. J is TRBJ1-1 and V is TRBV2; D not certain. Germline loops: CDR1 SNHLY, CDR2 FYNNEI. The CDR3 totals 14 residues. Trimming cost V 6 bases and J 0 bases, with 11 bases left between them.

This chain connects TRBV3-1 (or the pseudogene TRBV3-2) to TRBJ2-5, with TRBD2 matching over 8 bases. Trimming at V came to 4 bases and at J to 1 base, leaving 5 bases not matched to a gene. CDR3 size: 15 residues. From germline, CDR1 is LGHDT and CDR2 YNNKEL (reference sequence). The CDR3: CASSPGTSGQETQYF. The CDR3 DNA reads as TGTGCCAGCAGCCCAGGAACTAGCGGCCAAGAGACCCAGTACTTC.

This clone has just one count. The gene calls are TRBV10-2 and TRBJ1-6; possibly TRBD1 for D (5 bases). There are 14 residues in the CDR3. The V gene's germline CDR1 is WSHSY and CDR2 SAAADI. The V end lost 5 bases, the J end lost 5 bases, and 10 bases lay between the germline ends. The CDR3 sequence is CASSTGTNNSPLHF. As DNA, the CDR3 is TGCGCCAGCAGTACCGGGACTAATAATTCACCCCTCCACTTT.

The sample holds one count of this clone. V usage is TRBV4-2 and J usage is TRBJ1-1; the D gene is possibly TRBD1 (5 bases). Germline values: CDR1 LGHNA, CDR2 YNFKEQ. V dropped 8 bases and J dropped 1 base, with 11 bases sitting between them. The CDR3 is 13 residues long. In DNA form, the CDR3 reads TGTGCCAGCCCCGAGACAGAGAACACTGAAGCTTTCTTT. The encoded protein is CASPETENTEAFF.

Comments on this clone: This specimen includes other DNA sequences encoding the same CDR3. The chain employs TRBV18 and TRBJ2-3; D unresolved. The CDR3 contains 15 residues. V was cut by 2 bases and J by 0 bases, with 9 bases left in between. CDR1 is KGHSH and CDR2 is LQKENI in the germline V gene. The CDR3 loop is CASSPTSASTDTQYF. The CDR3 nucleotides read TGTGCCAGCTCACCAACCAGCGCTAGCACAGATACGCAGTATTTT.

The gene calls are TRBV10-3 and TRBJ1-1, with D tentatively TRBD1 (6 bases). The length of the CDR3 is 14 residues. V was clipped by 10 bases and J by 1 base, with 16 bases between them. Germline loops: CDR1 ENHRY, CDR2 SYGVKD. The CDR3 sequence: CATSTGTTNTEAFF. DNA of the CDR3: TGTGCCACTAGCACCGGGACAACGAACACTGAAGCTTTCTTT.

The CDR3 bases are TGTGCCAGCTCACTACGAGGTCAGCCCCAGCATTTT. The encoded protein is CASSLRGQPQHF. The chain joins TRBV18 to TRBJ1-5; D ambiguous. This CDR3 contains 12 residues. Germline V CDR1 and CDR2: KGHSH, LQKENI. V lost 4 bases, J lost 6 bases, and 7 bases lay in between.

The V and J genes are TRBV12-3 or TRBV12-4 and TRBJ1-2; 9 bases align to TRBD1. This CDR3 comprises 13 residues. J lost 7 bases, V lost 6 bases, and 6 bases had no gene match. The chain's CDR3 is CASSPGQGLGYTF. The CDR3 nucleotides read TGTGCCAGCAGCCCGGGACAGGGTCTTGGCTACACCTTC.

The gene calls are TRBV4-1 and TRBJ2-7, with 8 bases lining up with TRBD2. The CDR3 has 15 amino acids. CDR1 and CDR2 from the germline V gene are MGHRA and YSYEKL. J was trimmed by 6 bases and V by 1 base; bases with no gene match: 8. The CDR3 spells CASSQGHSTSGEQYF. The CDR3 bases are TGCGCCAGCAGCCAAGGCCACTCAACTAGCGGCGAGCAGTACTTC.

This chain joins TRBV28 and TRBJ1-5; possibly TRBD1 for D (5 bases). The CDR3 has 12 amino acids. Deletions cut 5 bases from V and 13 bases from J, with 15 bases between. Germline V gives CDR1 MDHEN, CDR2 SYDVKM. The chain's CDR3 is CASSPKGTSQHF. CDR3 in DNA: TGTGCCAGCAGTCCCAAGGGGACTTCGCAGCATTTT.

The J gene is TRBJ2-7, the V gene TRBV24-1; the match to TRBD2 covers 10 bases. There are 17 residues in the CDR3. V shed 6 bases, J shed 2 bases, and the junction held 12 bases outside the gene matches. Germline CDR1 KGHDR, CDR2 SFDVKD. The CDR3 DNA reads TGTGCCACCAGTCCCGCCCCCCTAGCGGGAGAGACCTACGAGCAGTACTTC. It translates to CATSPAPLAGETYEQYF.